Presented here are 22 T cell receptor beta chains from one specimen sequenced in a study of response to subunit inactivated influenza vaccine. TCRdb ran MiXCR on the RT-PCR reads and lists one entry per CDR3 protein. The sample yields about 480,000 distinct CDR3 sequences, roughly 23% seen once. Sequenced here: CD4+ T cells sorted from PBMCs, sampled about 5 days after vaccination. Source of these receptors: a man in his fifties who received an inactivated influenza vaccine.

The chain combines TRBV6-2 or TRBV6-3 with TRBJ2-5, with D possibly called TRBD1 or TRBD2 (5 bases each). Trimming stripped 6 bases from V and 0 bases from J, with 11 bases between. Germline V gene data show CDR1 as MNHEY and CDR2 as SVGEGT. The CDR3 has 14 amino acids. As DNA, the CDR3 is TGTGCCAGCAGCCGGCCGGGGCACCAAGAGACCCAGTACTTC. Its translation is CASSRPGHQETQYF.

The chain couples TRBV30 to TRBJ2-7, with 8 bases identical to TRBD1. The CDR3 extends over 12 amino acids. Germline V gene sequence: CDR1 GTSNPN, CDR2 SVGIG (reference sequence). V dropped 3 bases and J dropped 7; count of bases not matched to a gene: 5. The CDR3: CAWRGDRREQYF. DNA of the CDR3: TGTGCCTGGAGGGGGGACAGGAGGGAGCAGTACTTC.

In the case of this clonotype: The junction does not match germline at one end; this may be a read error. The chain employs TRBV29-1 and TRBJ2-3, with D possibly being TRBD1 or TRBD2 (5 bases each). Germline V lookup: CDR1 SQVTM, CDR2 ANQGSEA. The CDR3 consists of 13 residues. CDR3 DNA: TGCAGCGCCAGACAGCCTAGCACAGATATGCAGTATTTT. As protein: CSARQPSTDMQYF.

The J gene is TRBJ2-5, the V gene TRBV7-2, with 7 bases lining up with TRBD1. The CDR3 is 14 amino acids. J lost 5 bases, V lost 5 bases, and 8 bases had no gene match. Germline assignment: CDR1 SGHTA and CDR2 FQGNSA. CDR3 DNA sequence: TGTGCCAGCAGCAAGAGACAGGGACCGGAGACCCAGTACTTC. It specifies CASSKRQGPETQYF.

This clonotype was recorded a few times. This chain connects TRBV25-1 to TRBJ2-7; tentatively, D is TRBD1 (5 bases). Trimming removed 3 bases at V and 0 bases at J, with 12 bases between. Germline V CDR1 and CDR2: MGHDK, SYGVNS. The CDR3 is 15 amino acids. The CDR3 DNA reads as TGTGCCAGCAGTGAGGGGCCGCACGGCTCCTACGAGCAGTACTTC. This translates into CASSEGPHGSYEQYF.

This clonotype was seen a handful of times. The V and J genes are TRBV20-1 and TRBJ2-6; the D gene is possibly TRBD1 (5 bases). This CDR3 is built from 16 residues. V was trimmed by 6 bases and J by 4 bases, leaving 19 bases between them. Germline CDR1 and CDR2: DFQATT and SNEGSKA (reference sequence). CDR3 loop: CSATTASGSGANVLTF. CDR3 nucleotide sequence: TGCAGTGCCACCACGGCCTCAGGGTCCGGGGCCAACGTCCTGACTTTC.

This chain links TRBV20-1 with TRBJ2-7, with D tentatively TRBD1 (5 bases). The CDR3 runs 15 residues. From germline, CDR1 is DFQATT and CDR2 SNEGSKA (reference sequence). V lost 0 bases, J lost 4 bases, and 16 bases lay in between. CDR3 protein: CSARDLFQGAYEQYF. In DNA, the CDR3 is TGCAGTGCTAGAGATCTCTTCCAGGGTGCGTACGAGCAGTACTTC.

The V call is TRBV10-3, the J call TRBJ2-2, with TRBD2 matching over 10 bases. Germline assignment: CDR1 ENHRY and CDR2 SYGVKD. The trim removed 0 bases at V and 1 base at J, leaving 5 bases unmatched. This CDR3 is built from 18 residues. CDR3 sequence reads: CAISESLAGAQNTGELFF. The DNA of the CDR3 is TGTGCCATCAGTGAGTCCCTAGCGGGGGCCCAGAACACCGGGGAGCTGTTTTTT.

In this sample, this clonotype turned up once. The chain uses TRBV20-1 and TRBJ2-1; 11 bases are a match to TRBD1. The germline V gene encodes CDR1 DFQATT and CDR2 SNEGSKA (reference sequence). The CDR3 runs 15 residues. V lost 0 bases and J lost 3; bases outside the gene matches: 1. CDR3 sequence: CSAREGTGGYNEQFF. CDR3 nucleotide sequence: TGCAGTGCTAGAGAAGGGACAGGGGGCTACAATGAGCAGTTCTTC.

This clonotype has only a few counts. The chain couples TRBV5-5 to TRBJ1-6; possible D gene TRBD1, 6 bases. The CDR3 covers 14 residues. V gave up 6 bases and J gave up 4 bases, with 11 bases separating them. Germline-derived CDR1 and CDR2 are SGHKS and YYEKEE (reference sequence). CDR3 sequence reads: CASKPQGYNSPLHF. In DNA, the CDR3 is TGTGCCAGCAAACCGCAGGGGTATAATTCACCCCTCCACTTT.

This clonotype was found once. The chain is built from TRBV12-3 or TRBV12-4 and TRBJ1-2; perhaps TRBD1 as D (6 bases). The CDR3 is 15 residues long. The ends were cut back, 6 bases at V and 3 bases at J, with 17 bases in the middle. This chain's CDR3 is CASSPKNRQDYGYTF. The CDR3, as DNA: TGTGCCAGCAGCCCTAAAAATCGACAGGACTATGGCTACACCTTC.

Here the CDR3 DNA reads TGTGCCATCAGTGAGTCAAGGGAGCAGTACTTC. Its translation: CAISESREQYF. This chain joins TRBV10-3 and TRBJ2-7; D ambiguous. V was shortened by 0 bases and J by 7 bases, with 4 bases between the two germline ends. This CDR3 is 11 amino acids long. CDR1 is ENHRY and CDR2 is SYGVKD in the germline V gene.

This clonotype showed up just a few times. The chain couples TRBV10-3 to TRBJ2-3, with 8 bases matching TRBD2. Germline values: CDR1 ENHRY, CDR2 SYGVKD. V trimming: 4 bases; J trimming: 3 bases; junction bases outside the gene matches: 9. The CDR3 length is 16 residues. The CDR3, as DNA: TGTGCCATCAGTGCCAGCGGGGGATCTGGTACAGATACGCAGTATTTT. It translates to CAISASGGSGTDTQYF.

The CDR3 sequence: CSASQGNTEAFF. CDR3 DNA: TGCAGTGCTAGTCAGGGGAACACTGAAGCTTTCTTT. The genes are TRBV20-1 and TRBJ1-1; tentatively, D is TRBD1 (5 bases). This CDR3 is 12 amino acids long. Trimming left V 3 bases short and J 1 base short, with 6 bases between. Germline loops: CDR1 DFQATT, CDR2 SNEGSKA (reference sequence).

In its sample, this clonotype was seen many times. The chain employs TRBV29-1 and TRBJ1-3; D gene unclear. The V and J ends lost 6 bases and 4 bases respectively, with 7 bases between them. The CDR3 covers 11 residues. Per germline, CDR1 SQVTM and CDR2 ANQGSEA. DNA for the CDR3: TGCAGCGTCCAACAGGGAAACACCATATATTTT. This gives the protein CSVQQGNTIYF.

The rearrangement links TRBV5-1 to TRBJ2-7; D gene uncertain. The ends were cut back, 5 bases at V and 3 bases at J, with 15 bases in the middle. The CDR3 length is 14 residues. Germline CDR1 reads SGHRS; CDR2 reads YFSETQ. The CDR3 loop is CASRQLTSFYEQYF. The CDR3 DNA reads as TGCGCCAGCAGACAACTGACAAGCTTCTACGAGCAGTACTTC.

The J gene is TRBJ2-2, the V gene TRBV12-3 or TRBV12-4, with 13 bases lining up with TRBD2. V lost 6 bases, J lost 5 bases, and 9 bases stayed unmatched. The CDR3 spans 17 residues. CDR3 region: CASRLAGGPTGTGELFF. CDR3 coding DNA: TGTGCCAGCAGACTAGCGGGAGGGCCAACGGGTACCGGGGAGCTGTTTTTT.

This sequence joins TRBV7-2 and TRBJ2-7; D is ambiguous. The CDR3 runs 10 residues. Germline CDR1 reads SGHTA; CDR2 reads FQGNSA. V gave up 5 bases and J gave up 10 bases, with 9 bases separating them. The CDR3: CASSAGRQYF. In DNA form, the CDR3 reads TGTGCCAGCAGCGCAGGACGACAGTACTTC.

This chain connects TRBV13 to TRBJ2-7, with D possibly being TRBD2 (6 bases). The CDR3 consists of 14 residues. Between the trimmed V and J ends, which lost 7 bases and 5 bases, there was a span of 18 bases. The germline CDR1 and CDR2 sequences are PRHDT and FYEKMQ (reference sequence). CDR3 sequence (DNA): TGTGCCAGCACTCAGCGGGCCTCTACCAACGAGCAGTACTTC. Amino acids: CASTQRASTNEQYF.

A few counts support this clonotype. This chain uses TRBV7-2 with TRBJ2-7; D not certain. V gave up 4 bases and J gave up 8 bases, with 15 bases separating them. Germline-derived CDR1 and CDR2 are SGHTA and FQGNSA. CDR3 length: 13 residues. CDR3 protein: CASSSRTPVQQYF. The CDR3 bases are TGTGCCAGCAGCTCACGGACCCCCGTCCAGCAGTACTTC.

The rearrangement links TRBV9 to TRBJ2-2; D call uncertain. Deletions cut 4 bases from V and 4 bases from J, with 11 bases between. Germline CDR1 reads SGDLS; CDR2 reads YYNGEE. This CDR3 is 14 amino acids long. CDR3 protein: CASSPRLGTGELFF. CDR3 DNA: TGTGCCAGCAGCCCACGACTGGGCACCGGGGAGCTGTTTTTT. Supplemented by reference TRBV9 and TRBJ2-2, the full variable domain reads DSGVTQTPKHLITATGQRVTLRCSPRSGDLSVYWYQQSLDQGLQFLIQYYNGEERAKGNILERFSAQQFPDLHSELNLSSLELGDSALYFCASSPRLGTGELFFGEGSRLTVL.

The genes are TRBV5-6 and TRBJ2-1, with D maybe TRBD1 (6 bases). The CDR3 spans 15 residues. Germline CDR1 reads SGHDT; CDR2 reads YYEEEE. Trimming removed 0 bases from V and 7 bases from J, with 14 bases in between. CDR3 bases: TGTGCCAGCAGCTTGGTATTAGGGGGTGGGAATGAGCAGTTCTTC. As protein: CASSLVLGGGNEQFF.